Shown below are 7 T cell receptor beta chains from a single sample sequenced in a study of breast tumors, draining lymph nodes, adjacent tissues. Axillary draining lymph nodes of breast cancer patients supplied the node samples. TCRdb independently ran MiXCR on the multiplex PCR reads; one entry per CDR3 protein. The sample lists some 150,000 distinct CDR3 sequences, about 22% occurring once. Sequencing used axillary lymph node tissue. The receptors stem from a female donor with breast cancer. Some clones in this sample may be carry-over from other donors' samples.

In its sample, this clonotype was seen a few times. The chain joins TRBV28 to TRBJ1-4; perhaps TRBD1 as D (6 bases). Germline CDR1 is MDHEN and CDR2 is SYDVKM. V lost 4 bases, J lost 8 bases, and 14 bases lay in between. The CDR3 spans 14 residues. CDR3 DNA sequence: TGTGCCAGCAGTTACGGGGGCATAAGAGAAAAACTGTTTTTT. The encoded protein is CASSYGGIREKLFF.

There are a few counts of this clonotype. The J gene is TRBJ2-1, the V gene TRBV30; D gene uncertain. The germline V gene has CDR1 GTSNPN and CDR2 SVGIG (reference sequence). The CDR3 is made up of 12 amino acids. The V gene lost 1 base and the J gene lost 6 bases, with 7 bases spanning the gap. CDR3 sequence: CAWSAITNEQFF. The CDR3, as DNA: TGTGCCTGGAGTGCAATTACCAATGAGCAGTTCTTC.

Turning to this clonotype: This may be a read error, as it is one base from a much larger clone. The chain couples TRBV27 to TRBJ2-7, with D possibly matching TRBD2 (6 bases). Germline V gives CDR1 MNHEY, CDR2 SMNVEV (reference sequence). The CDR3 runs to 14 residues. CDR3 coding DNA: TGTGCCAGCAGCCGGGGGAGGCACTCCTACGAGCAGCACTTC. Protein: CASSRGRHSYEQHF.

Comment on this clonotype: A much larger clone differs by one base, so this may be a read error. The genes are TRBV25-1 and TRBJ2-1, with 8 bases matching TRBD2. Losses at the gene ends were 3 bases for V and 9 bases for J; bases not matched to a gene: 10. CDR1 is MGHDK, CDR2 SYGVNS, per germline. The CDR3 spans 15 residues. CDR3 nucleotides: TGTGCCAGCAGTGAGTCAGGGACTAGTAACAGTGAGCAGTTCTTC. It encodes CASSESGTSNSEQFF.

This clonotype was detected many times. The chain uses TRBV5-4 and TRBJ2-2; D remains unclear. The CDR3 length is 12 residues. V dropped 0 bases and J dropped 7 bases, with 4 bases sitting between them. Germline V gene lookup returns CDR1 SGHNT and CDR2 YYREEE (reference sequence). The CDR3 sequence is CASSLEVGELFF. CDR3 nucleotides: TGTGCCAGCAGCTTGGAGGTCGGGGAGCTGTTTTTT.

As for this clonotype: A single base separates this from a much larger clone, so it may be a read error. The chain uses TRBV29-1 and TRBJ2-7; tentatively, D is TRBD2 (5 bases). Germline values: CDR1 SQVTM, CDR2 ANQGSEA. The CDR3 runs 12 residues. In DNA, the CDR3 is TGCGGCCCCGGAGGTTCGGGTTGCGAGCAGTACTTC. Amino acid sequence: CGPGGSGCEQYF.

This clonotype was seen repeatedly, ten times or more. This chain connects TRBV11-2 to TRBJ2-7, with unresolved D. The germline gives CDR1 SGHAT, CDR2 FQNNGV. The CDR3 is 12 amino acids. Between the trimmed V and J ends, which lost 2 bases and 5 bases, there was a span of 7 bases. CDR3 bases: TGTGCCAGCAGCTTAAGCGCGAACGAGCAGTACTTC. This translates into CASSLSANEQYF.